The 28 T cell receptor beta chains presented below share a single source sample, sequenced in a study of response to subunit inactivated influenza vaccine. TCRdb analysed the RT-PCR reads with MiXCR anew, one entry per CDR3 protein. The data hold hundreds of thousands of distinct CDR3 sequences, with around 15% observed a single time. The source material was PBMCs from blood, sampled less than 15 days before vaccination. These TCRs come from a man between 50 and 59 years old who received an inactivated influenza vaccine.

The CDR3 coding sequence is TGTGCCAGCAGCGTAGGGGGGAACTCGAACACCGGGGAGCTGTTTTTT. It specifies CASSVGGNSNTGELFF. V gene TRBV9 combines with J gene TRBJ2-2; D might be TRBD1 or TRBD2, each matching 5 bases. Germline values: CDR1 SGDLS, CDR2 YYNGEE. CDR3 size: 16 residues. Trimming removed 0 bases from V and 0 bases from J, with 9 bases in between.

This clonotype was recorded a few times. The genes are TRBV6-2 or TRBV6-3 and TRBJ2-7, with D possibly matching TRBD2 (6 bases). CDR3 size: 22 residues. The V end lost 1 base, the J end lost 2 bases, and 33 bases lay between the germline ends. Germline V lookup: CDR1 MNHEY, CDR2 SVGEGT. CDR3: CASSYLASEGGRAEKGAYEQYF. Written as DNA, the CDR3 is TGTGCCAGCAGTTACTTGGCCTCGGAGGGTGGCAGGGCGGAAAAAGGCGCCTACGAGCAGTACTTC.

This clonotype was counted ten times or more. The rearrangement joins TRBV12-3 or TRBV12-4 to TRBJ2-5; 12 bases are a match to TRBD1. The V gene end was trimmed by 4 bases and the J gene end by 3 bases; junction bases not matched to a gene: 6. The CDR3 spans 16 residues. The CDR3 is CASSSKGTGGEETQYF. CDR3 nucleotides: TGTGCCAGCAGTTCTAAAGGGACAGGGGGCGAAGAGACCCAGTACTTC.

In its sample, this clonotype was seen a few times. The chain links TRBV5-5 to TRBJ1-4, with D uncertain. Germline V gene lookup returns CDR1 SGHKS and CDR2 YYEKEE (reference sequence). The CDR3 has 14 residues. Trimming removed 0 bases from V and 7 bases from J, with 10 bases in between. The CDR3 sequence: CASSLVGNGEKLFF. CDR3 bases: TGTGCCAGCAGCTTGGTAGGGAACGGTGAAAAACTGTTTTTT.

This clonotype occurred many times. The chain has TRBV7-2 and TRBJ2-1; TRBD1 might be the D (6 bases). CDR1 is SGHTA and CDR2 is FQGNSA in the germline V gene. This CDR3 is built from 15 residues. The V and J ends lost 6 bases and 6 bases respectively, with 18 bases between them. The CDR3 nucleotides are TGTGCCAGCAGTAAAGACCCAAACAGGGTCAATGAGCAGTTCTTC. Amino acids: CASSKDPNRVNEQFF.

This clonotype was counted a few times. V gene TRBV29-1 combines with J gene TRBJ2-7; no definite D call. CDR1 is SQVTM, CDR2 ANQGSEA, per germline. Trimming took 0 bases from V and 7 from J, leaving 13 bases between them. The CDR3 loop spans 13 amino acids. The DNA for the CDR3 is TGCAGCGTTGAAGATCGGGCTGGATCGGAGCAGTACTTC. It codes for CSVEDRAGSEQYF.

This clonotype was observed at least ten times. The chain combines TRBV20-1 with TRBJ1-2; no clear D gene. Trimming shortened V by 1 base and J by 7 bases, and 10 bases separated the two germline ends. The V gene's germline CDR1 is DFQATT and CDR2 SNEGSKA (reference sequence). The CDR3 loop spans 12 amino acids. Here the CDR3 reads CSARVGVGGYTF. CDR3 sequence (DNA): TGCAGTGCTAGAGTTGGCGTGGGTGGCTACACCTTC.

CDR3 sequence: CASSPIEGLVSTDTQYF. DNA for the CDR3: TGTGCCAGCAGCCCGATCGAGGGGCTAGTCTCCACAGATACGCAGTATTTT. J is TRBJ2-3 and V is TRBV5-6; the D call may be TRBD1 or TRBD2 (5 bases each). V gave up 4 bases and J gave up 2 bases, with 20 bases separating them. This CDR3 has 17 amino acids. Germline V gene lookup returns CDR1 SGHDT and CDR2 YYEEEE.

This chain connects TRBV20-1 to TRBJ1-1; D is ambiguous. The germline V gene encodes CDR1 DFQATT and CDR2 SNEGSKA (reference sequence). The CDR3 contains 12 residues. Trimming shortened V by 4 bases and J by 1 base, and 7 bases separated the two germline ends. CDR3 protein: CSAIPQNTEAFF. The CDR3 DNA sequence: TGCAGTGCTATTCCCCAGAACACTGAAGCTTTCTTT.

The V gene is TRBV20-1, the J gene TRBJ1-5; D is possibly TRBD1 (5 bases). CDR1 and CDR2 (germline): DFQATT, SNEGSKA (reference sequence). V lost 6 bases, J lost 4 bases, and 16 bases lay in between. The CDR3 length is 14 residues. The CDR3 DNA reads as TGCAGTGCGTGGGGACTGTCGTCTAATCAGCCCCAGCATTTT. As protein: CSAWGLSSNQPQHF.

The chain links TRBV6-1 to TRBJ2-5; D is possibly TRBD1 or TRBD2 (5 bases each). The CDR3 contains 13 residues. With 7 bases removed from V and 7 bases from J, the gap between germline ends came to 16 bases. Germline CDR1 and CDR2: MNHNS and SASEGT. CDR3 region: CASKGDPRATQYF. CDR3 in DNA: TGTGCCAGCAAAGGGGACCCAAGGGCGACCCAGTACTTC.

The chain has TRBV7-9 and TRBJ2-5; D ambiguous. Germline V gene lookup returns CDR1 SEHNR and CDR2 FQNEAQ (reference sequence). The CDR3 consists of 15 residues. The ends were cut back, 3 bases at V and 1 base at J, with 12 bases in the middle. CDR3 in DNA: TGTGCCAGCAGCTTTTTACCCGGGTCCCAAGAGACCCAGTACTTC. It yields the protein CASSFLPGSQETQYF.

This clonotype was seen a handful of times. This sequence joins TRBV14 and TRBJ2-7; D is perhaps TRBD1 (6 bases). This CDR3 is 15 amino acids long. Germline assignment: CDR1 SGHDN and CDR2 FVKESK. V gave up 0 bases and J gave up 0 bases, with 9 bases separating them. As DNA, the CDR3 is TGTGCCAGCAGCCAAGATCCGGGACACTCCTACGAGCAGTACTTC. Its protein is CASSQDPGHSYEQYF.

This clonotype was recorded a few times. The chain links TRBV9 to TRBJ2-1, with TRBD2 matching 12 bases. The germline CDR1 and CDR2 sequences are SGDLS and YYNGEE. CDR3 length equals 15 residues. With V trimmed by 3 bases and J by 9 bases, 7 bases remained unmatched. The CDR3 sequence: CASSGRTSGTGEQFF. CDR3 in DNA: TGTGCCAGCAGCGGCCGGACTAGCGGGACCGGTGAGCAGTTCTTC.

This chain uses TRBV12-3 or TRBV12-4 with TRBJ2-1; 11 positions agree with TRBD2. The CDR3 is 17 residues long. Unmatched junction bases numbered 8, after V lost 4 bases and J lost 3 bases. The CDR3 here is CASSSLAGGPGYNEQFF. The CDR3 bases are TGTGCCAGCAGTTCGTTAGCGGGAGGGCCGGGCTACAATGAGCAGTTCTTC.

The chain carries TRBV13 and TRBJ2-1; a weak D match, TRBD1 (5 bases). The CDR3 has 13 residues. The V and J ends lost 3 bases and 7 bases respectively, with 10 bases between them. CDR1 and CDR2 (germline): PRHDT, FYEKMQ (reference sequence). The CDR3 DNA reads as TGTGCCAGCAGCTTTGGGGCCCCAAATGAGCAGTTCTTC. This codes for CASSFGAPNEQFF.

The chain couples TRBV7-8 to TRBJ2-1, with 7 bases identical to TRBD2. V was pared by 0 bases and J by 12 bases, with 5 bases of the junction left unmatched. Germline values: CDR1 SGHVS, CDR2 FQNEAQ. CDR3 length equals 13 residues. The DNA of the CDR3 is TGTGCCAGCAGCTTAGCGGGGGGGACCTGGCAGTTCTTC. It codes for CASSLAGGTWQFF.

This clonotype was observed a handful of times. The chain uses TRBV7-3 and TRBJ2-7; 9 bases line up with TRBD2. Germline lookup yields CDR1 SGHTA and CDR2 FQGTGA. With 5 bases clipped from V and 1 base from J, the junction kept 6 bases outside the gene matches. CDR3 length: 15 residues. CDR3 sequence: CASSKTSGRSYEQYF. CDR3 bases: TGTGCCAGCAGCAAGACTAGCGGACGTTCCTACGAGCAGTACTTC.

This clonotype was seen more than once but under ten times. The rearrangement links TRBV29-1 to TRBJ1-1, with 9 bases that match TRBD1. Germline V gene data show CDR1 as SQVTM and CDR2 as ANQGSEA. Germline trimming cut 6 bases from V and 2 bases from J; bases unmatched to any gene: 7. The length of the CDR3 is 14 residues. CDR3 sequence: CSVAQGAPNTEAFF. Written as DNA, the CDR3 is TGCAGCGTCGCACAGGGGGCGCCTAACACTGAAGCTTTCTTT.

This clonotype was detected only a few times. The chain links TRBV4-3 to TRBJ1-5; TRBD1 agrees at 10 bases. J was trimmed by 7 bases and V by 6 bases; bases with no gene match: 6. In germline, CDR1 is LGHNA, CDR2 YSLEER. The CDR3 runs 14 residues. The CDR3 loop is CASSLWTGGQPQHF. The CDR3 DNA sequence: TGCGCCAGCAGTCTGTGGACAGGGGGACAGCCCCAGCATTTT.

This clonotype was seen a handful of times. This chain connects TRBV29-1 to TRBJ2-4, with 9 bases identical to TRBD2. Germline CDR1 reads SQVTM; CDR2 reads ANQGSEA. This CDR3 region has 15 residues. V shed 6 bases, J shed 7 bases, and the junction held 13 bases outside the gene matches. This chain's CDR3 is CSVLGTSRGGNIQYF. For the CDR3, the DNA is TGCAGCGTCCTCGGGACTAGCAGAGGTGGGAACATTCAGTACTTC. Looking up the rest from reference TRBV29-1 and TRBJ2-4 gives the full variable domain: SAVISQKPSRDICQRGTSLTIQCQVDSQVTMMFWYRQQPGQSLTLIATANQGSEATYESGFVIDKFPISRPNLTFSTLTVSNMSPEDSSIYLCSVLGTSRGGNIQYFGAGTRLSVL.

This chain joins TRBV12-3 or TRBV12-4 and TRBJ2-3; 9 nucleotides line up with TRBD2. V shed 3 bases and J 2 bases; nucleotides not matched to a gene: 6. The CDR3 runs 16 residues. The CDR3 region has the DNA TGTGCCAGCAGTTTTAGCCTAGCGGGGACCACAGATACGCAGTATTTT. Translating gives CASSFSLAGTTDTQYF.

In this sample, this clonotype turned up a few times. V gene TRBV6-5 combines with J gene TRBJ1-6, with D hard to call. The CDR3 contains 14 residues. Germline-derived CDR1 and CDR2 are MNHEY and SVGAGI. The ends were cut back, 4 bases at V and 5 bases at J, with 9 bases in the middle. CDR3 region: CASSSAPDNSPLHF. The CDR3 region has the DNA TGTGCCAGCAGTTCGGCACCAGATAATTCACCCCTCCACTTT.

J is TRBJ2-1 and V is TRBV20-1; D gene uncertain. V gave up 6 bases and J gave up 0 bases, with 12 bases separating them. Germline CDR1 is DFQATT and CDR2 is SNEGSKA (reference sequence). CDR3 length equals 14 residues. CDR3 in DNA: TGCAGTGCAAAGACTCCTCGCTCCTACAATGAGCAGTTCTTC. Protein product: CSAKTPRSYNEQFF.

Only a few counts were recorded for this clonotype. CDR3 DNA sequence: TGTGCCAGCAGCGGGACAGGGAGGGACGGAGCCTTCGAGCAGTACTTC. Translation gives CASSGTGRDGAFEQYF. This chain joins TRBV12-3 or TRBV12-4 and TRBJ2-7; 9 bases match TRBD1. The CDR3 totals 16 residues. Trimming cost V 6 bases and J 6 bases; bases outside gene matches: 15.

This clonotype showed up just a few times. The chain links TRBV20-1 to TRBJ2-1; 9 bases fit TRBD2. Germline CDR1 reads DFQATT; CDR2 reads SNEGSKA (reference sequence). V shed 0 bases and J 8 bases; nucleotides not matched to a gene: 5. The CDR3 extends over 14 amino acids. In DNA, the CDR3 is TGCAGTGCTAGAGATCGGGCGGGAGGGGATGAGCAGTTCTTC. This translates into CSARDRAGGDEQFF.

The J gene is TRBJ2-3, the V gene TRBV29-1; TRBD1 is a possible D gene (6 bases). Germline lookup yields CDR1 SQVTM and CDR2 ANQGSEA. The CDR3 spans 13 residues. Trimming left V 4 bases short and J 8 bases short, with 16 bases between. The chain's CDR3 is CSVAQISRGTQYF. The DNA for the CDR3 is TGCAGCGTTGCCCAGATAAGCAGGGGTACGCAGTATTTT.

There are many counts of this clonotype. For the CDR3, the DNA is TGTGCCAGCAGCCGAATCTGGGGGGAATACGAGCAGTACTTC. Protein: CASSRIWGEYEQYF. J is TRBJ2-7 and V is TRBV6-2 or TRBV6-3; perhaps TRBD2 as D (6 bases). This CDR3 has 14 amino acids. V dropped 6 bases and J dropped 4 bases, with 16 bases sitting between them. Germline values: CDR1 MNHEY, CDR2 SVGEGT.